This T cell receptor (beta chain) was identified in a study of identical twins. The authors used template switching to add a universal primer site and gave cDNA unique molecular identifiers. A single record per CDR3 protein comes from TCRdb applying MiXCR to the 5' RACE reads. The sample holds some 560,000 distinct CDR3 sequences, around a tenth seen once. This clonotype occurred many times. No antigen is known for it. V was clipped by 5 bases and J by 4 bases, with 10 bases between them. The CDR3 runs to 13 residues. Study results and caveats: Beta clonotypes that were abundant in cord blood contained fewer insertions, a pattern absent from memory repertoires. Without tracking the same donors, conclusions rested on cross-sectional statistical analysis.

These data were also reused for a study on yellow fever vaccine responses in identical twins.

The receptor's source is a woman younger than 30 in good health. The V gene is TRBV12-3 or TRBV12-4, the J gene TRBJ2-3; D not certain. Input material: PBMCs. The DNA of the CDR3 is TGTGCCAGCAGTCCCCGGCGGCCAGATACGCAGTATTTT. Its translation is CASSPRRPDTQYF.